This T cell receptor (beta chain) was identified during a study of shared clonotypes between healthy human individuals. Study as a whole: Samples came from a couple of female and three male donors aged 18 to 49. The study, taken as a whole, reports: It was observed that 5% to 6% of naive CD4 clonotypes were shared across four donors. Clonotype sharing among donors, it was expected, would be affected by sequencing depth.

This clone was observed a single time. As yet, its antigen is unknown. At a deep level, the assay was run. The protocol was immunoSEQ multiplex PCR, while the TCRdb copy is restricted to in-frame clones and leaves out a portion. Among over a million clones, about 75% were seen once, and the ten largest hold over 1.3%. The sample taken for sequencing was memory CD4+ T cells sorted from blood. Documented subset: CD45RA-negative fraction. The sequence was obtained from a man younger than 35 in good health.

DNA of the CDR3: TGTGCCAGCAGTGAAGGACGGGAGAATACGCAGTATTTT. Protein sequence: CASSEGRENTQYF. This chain links TRBV6-1 with TRBJ2-3; D might be TRBD2 (6 bases). The germline V gene encodes CDR1 MNHNS and CDR2 SASEGT. V was pared by 1 base and J by 7 bases, with 9 bases between. The CDR3 has 13 amino acids.